This is a list of T cell receptor beta chains from one sample in a study of shared clonotypes between healthy human individuals. This table comes from immunoSEQ multiplex PCR, and its TCRdb copy is limited to in-frame clones, with some not included. The table records about 2.1 million clones, just over 90% of them present only once. The source material was naive CD8+ T cells from PBMCs. These receptors were collected from a man aged 18 to 29 in good health. Some clones in this sample may be carry-over from other donors' samples. Both conserved end residues are part of each CDR3. A D gene is named only where the DNA matches it firmly. Not all rows give a size; the values are once, few, many and, for expanded clones, a class.

abundance	v_gene	d_gene	j_gene	CDR3aa	CDR3nt
NA	TRBV15	NA	TRBJ1-2	CATSGRRGWYGYTF	TGTGCCACCAGCGGGCGAAGGGGCTGGTATGGCTACACCTTC
NA	TRBV5-4	NA	TRBJ1-1	CASRPGIGTEAFF	TGTGCCAGCAGACCCGGGATCGGCACTGAAGCTTTCTTT
NA	TRBV7-9	TRBD2	TRBJ2-7	CASTFLGGGPEQYF	TGTGCCAGCACCTTTCTGGGGGGAGGGCCCGAGCAGTACTTC
NA	TRBV9	NA	TRBJ2-1	CASSPSEGGGNEQFF	TGTGCCAGCAGCCCGTCCGAGGGGGGAGGCAATGAGCAGTTCTTC
NA	TRBV5-1	TRBD1	TRBJ1-1	CASSFTGGGTEAFF	TGCGCCAGCAGCTTTACAGGGGGAGGGACTGAAGCTTTCTTT
NA	TRBV19	TRBD1	TRBJ1-1	CASSSRQGIMNTEAFF	TGTGCCAGTAGTAGTCGACAGGGGATTATGAACACTGAAGCTTTCTTT
once	TRBV27	NA	TRBJ1-4	CASSYPNGQTTRSNEKLFF	TGTGCCAGCAGTTACCCTAATGGACAGACGACCCGGAGTAATGAAAAACTGTTTTTT
NA	TRBV27	NA	TRBJ2-3	CASSDRDLLTDTQYF	TGTGCCAGCAGTGACCGGGACCTCCTCACAGATACGCAGTATTTT
NA	TRBV27	NA	TRBJ2-7	CASSLLLGAGEQYF	TGTGCCAGCAGTTTACTGTTGGGGGCCGGGGAGCAGTACTTC
NA	TRBV2	NA	TRBJ1-5	CASSERQYSNQPQHF	TGTGCCAGCAGTGAAAGACAGTATAGCAATCAGCCCCAGCATTTT
NA	TRBV6-5	NA	TRBJ1-2	CASSYSPVNYGYTF	TGTGCCAGCAGTTACTCGCCCGTAAACTATGGCTACACCTTC